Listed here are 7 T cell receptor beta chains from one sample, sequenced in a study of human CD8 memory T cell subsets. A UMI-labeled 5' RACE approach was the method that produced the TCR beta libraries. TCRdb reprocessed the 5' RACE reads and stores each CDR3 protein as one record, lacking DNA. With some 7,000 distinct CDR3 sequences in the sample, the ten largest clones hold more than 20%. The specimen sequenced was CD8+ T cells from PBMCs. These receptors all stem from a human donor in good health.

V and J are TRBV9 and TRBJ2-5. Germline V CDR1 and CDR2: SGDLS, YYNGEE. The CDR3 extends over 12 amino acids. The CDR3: CASSDNQETQYF.

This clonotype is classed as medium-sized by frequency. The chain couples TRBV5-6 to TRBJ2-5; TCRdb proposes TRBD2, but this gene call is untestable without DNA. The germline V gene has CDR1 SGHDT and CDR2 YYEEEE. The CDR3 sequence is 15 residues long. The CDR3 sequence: CASSLTGGAQETQYF.

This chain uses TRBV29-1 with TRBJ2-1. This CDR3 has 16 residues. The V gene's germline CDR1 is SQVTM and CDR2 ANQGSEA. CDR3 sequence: CSVEVWEHKEYNEQFF.

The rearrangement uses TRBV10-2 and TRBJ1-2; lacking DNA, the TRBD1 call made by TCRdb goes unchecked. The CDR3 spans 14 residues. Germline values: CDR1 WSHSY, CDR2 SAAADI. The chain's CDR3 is CASSERGRHYGYTF.

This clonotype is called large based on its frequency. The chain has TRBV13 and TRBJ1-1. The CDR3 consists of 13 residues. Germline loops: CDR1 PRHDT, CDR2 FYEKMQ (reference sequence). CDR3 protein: CASSGEGDTEAFF. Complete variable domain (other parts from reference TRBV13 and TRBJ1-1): AAGVIQSPRHLIKEKRETATLKCYPIPRHDTVYWYQQGPGQDPQFLISFYEKMQSDKGSIPDRFSAQQFSDYHSELNMSSLELGDSALYFCASSGEGDTEAFFGQGTRLTVV.

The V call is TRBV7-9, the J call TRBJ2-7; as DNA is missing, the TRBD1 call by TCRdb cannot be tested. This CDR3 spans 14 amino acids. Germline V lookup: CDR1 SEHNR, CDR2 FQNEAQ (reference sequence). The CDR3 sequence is CASSFQGKGNEQYF.

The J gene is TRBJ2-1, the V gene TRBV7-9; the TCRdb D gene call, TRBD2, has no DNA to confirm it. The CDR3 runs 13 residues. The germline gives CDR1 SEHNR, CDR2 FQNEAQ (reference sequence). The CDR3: CAIWLAGEDEQFF.